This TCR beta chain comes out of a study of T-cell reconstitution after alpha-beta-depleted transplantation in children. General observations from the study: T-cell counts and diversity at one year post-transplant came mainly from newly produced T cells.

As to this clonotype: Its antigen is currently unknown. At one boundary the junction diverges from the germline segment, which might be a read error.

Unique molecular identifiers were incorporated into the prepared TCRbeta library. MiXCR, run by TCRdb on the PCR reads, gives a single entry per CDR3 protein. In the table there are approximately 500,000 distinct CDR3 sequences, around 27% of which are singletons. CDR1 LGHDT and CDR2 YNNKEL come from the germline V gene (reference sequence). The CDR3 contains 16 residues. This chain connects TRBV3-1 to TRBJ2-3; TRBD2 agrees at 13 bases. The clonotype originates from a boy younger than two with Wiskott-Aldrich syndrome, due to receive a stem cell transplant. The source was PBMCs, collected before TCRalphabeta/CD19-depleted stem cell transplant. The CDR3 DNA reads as TGTGCCAGCAGCCTTTGGACTAGCGGGAGCAGAGATACGCAGTATTTT. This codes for CASSLWTSGSRDTQYF.